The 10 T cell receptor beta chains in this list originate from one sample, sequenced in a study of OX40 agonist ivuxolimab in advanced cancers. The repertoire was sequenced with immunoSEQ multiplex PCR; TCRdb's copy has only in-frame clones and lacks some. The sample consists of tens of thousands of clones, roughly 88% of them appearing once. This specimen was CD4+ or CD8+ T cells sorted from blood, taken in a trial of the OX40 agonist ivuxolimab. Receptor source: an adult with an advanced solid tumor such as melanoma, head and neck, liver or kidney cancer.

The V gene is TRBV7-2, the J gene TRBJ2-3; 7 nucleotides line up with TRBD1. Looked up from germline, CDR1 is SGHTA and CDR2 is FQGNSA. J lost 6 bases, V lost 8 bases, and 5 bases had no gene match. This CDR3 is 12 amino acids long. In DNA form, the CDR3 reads TGTGCCAGCGGAACAGGGGAGGATACGCAGTATTTT. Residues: CASGTGEDTQYF. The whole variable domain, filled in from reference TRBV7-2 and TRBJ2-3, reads GAGVSQSPSNKVTEKGKDVELRCDPISGHTALYWYRQSLGQGLEFLIYFQGNSAPDKSGLPSDRFSAERTGGSVSTLTIQRTQQEDSAVYLCASGTGEDTQYFGPGTRLTVL.

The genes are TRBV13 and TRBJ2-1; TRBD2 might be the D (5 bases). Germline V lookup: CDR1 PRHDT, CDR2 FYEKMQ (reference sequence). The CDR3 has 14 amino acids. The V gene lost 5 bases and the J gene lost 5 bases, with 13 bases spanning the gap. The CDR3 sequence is CASSQISVDNEQFF. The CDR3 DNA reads TGTGCCAGCAGCCAAATTAGCGTCGACAATGAGCAGTTCTTC.

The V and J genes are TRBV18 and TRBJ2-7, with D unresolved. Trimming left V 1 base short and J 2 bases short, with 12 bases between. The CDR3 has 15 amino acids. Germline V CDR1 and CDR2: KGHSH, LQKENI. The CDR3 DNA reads TGTGCCAGCTCACCACGTAGGCCCACCACCTACGAGCAGTACTTC. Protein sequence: CASSPRRPTTYEQYF.

CDR3 in amino acids: CASSLGRGGGIRLEQYF. The CDR3 DNA reads TGTGCCAGCAGCTTGGGCCGAGGAGGTGGGATCCGGCTCGAGCAGTACTTC. The chain uses TRBV13 and TRBJ2-7; a weak D match, TRBD2 (5 bases). CDR3 length: 17 amino acids. Per germline, CDR1 PRHDT and CDR2 FYEKMQ (reference sequence). V lost 3 bases and J 6 bases, leaving 24 bases between the germline ends.

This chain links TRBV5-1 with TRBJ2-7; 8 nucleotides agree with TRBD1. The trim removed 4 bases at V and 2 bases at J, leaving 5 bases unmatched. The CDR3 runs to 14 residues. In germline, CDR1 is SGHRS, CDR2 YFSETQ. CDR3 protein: CASSERTGPYEQYF. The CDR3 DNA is TGCGCCAGCAGCGAACGGACAGGGCCCTACGAGCAGTACTTC.

CDR3 sequence: CASSSGGGATGELFF. CDR3 bases: TGTGCCAGCAGCTCAGGCGGGGGGGCCACCGGGGAGCTGTTTTTT. The V and J genes are TRBV7-9 and TRBJ2-2; 9 positions agree with TRBD2. Trimming removed 4 bases from V and 4 bases from J; junction bases left unmatched: 4. This CDR3 is 15 amino acids long. CDR1 is SEHNR, CDR2 FQNEAQ, per germline (reference sequence).

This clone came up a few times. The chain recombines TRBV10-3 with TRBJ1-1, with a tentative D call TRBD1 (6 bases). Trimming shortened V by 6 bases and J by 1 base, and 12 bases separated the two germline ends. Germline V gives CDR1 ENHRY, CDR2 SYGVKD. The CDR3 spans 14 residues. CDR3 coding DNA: TGTGCCATCAGAGCTACAGGGAAGAACACTGAAGCTTTCTTT. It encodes CAIRATGKNTEAFF.

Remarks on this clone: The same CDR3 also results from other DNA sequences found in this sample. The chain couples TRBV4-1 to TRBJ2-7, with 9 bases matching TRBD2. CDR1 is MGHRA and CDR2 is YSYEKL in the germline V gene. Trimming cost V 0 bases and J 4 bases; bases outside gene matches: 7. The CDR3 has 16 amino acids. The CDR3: CASSQDLLAGRYEQYF. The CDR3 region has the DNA TGCGCCAGCAGCCAAGACCTCCTAGCGGGAAGGTACGAGCAGTACTTC.

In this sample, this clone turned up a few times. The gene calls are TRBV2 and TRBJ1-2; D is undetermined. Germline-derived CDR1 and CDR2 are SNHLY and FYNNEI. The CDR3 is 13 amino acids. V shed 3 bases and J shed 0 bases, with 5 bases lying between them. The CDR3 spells CASSERPNYGYTF. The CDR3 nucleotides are TGTGCCAGCAGTGAGAGACCTAACTATGGCTACACCTTC.

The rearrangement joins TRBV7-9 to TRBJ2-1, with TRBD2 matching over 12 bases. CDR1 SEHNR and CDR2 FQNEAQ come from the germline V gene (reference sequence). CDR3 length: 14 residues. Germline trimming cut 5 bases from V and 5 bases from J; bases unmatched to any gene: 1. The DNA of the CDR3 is TGTGCCAGCAGCCCTAGCGGGAGGGACAATGAGCAGTTCTTC. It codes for CASSPSGRDNEQFF.